A single sample is the source of the 11 T cell receptor beta chains below, sequenced in a study of blood T cell repertoires in COVID-19. Only in-frame clones appear in the TCRdb table, and some are missing; sequencing was by immunoSEQ multiplex PCR. The profile shows some 68,000 clones, roughly 88% of them singletons. The sequencing input was peripheral blood. The receptors originated from a human donor in a cohort sampled during active COVID-19.

The rearrangement joins TRBV3-1 (or the pseudogene TRBV3-2) to TRBJ2-7; 11 bases fit TRBD2. Per germline, CDR1 LGHDT and CDR2 YNNKEL (reference sequence). This CDR3 has 15 amino acids. Trimming at V came to 4 bases and at J to 2 bases, leaving 4 bases not matched to a gene. The CDR3 bases are TGTGCCAGCAGCCGAGTTAGCGGGGGGGCCTACGAGCAGTACTTC. Translating gives CASSRVSGGAYEQYF.

The chain carries TRBV11-2 and TRBJ2-1; tentatively, D is TRBD2 (5 bases). CDR1 is SGHAT, CDR2 FQNNGV, per germline. V was shortened by 1 base and J by 7 bases, with 14 bases between the two germline ends. CDR3 length: 15 residues. The CDR3 sequence: CASSLAYGVMNEQFF. Written as DNA, the CDR3 is TGTGCCAGCAGCTTAGCCTACGGGGTGATGAATGAGCAGTTCTTC.

This clone was seen a few times. The J gene is TRBJ1-2, the V gene TRBV3-1 (or the pseudogene TRBV3-2); 9 bases align to TRBD1. Germline CDR1 is LGHDT and CDR2 is YNNKEL (reference sequence). J gave up 4 bases and V 8 bases, and 11 bases lay outside the gene matches. This CDR3 is built from 15 residues. The CDR3 DNA sequence: TGTGCCAGCCTTGGAACAGGGGGCTGGCTCTATGGCTACACCTTC. Protein: CASLGTGGWLYGYTF.

V is TRBV19 and J is TRBJ2-2; 10 bases fit TRBD1. This CDR3 has 16 residues. The V and J ends lost 5 bases and 0 bases, in that order; junction bases with no gene match: 3. Germline V gives CDR1 LNHDA, CDR2 SQIVND (reference sequence). In DNA, the CDR3 is TGTGCCAGTAGTCGACAGGGGGCCGCGAACACCGGGGAGCTGTTTTTT. It codes for CASSRQGAANTGELFF.

The J gene is TRBJ1-1, the V gene TRBV28, with 9 bases aligning to TRBD1. The CDR3 consists of 14 residues. J lost 5 bases, V lost 5 bases, and 6 bases had no gene match. Germline CDR1 MDHEN, CDR2 SYDVKM. CDR3 nucleotides: TGTGCCAGCAGTCCGGGGACAGGGTGGACTGAAGCTTTCTTT. It specifies CASSPGTGWTEAFF.

The chain couples TRBV18 to TRBJ2-7; TRBD1 is a possible D gene (5 bases). V was pared by 1 base and J by 3 bases, with 10 bases between. Germline V gives CDR1 KGHSH, CDR2 LQKENI. This CDR3 contains 14 residues. The CDR3 sequence is CASSPRQGYYEQYF. The DNA of the CDR3 is TGTGCCAGCTCACCACGCCAGGGCTACTACGAGCAGTACTTC. Full variable domain (outside the CDR3, taken from reference TRBV18 and TRBJ2-7): NAGVMQNPRHLVRRRGQEARLRCSPMKGHSHVYWYRQLPEEGLKFMVYLQKENIIDESGMPKERFSAEFPKEGPSILRIQQVVRGDSAAYFCASSPRQGYYEQYFGPGTRLTVT.

The chain joins TRBV28 to TRBJ1-5; tentative D call: TRBD1 (5 bases). CDR1 is MDHEN and CDR2 is SYDVKM in the germline V gene. CDR3 length: 16 amino acids. The V end was cut by 5 bases, the J end by 2 bases, with 16 bases between. This CDR3 reads CASSTRTARGNQPQHF. CDR3 sequence (DNA): TGTGCCAGCAGTACCCGTACAGCCAGGGGCAATCAGCCCCAGCATTTT.

V and J are TRBV4-3 and TRBJ1-4, with D possibly TRBD1 on 6 matching bases. Germline V lookup: CDR1 LGHNA, CDR2 YSLEER. Trimming pared 4 bases from V and 1 base from J, leaving 13 bases between. The CDR3 length is 16 residues. The CDR3 spells CASSRDGQLTNEKLFF. In DNA form, the CDR3 reads TGCGCCAGCAGCCGAGACGGACAGCTAACTAATGAAAAACTGTTTTTT.

A single count supports this clone. The chain recombines TRBV27 with TRBJ2-2, with a possible D match to TRBD2 (6 bases). Trimming took 3 bases from V and 6 from J, leaving 11 bases between them. From germline, CDR1 is MNHEY and CDR2 SMNVEV (reference sequence). This CDR3 comprises 14 residues. In nucleotides, the CDR3 is TGTGCCAGCAGTTTCCGGGGGTTGGCCGGGGAGCTGTTTTTT. This codes for CASSFRGLAGELFF.

This clone appeared a single time. The chain uses TRBV20-1 and TRBJ1-4, with D hard to call. Per germline, CDR1 DFQATT and CDR2 SNEGSKA (reference sequence). The CDR3 is made up of 11 amino acids. The CDR3 DNA reads as TGCAGCACCCAATGGAGAGAAAAACTGTTTTTT. Translating gives CSTQWREKLFF.

The count of this clone is one. The V and J genes are TRBV15 and TRBJ2-5; D remains unclear. The CDR3 sequence is 13 residues long. Trimming stripped 7 bases from V and 0 bases from J, with 9 bases between. The germline gives CDR1 LNHNV, CDR2 YYDKDF (reference sequence). The CDR3, as DNA: TGTGCCACCAAGCACCCGTACCAAGAGACCCAGTACTTC. Encoded protein: CATKHPYQETQYF.